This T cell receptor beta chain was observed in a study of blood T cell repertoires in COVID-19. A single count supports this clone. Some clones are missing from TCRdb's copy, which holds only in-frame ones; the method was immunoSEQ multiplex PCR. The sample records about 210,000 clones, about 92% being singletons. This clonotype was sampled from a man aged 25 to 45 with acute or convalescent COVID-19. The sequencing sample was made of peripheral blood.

CDR3 DNA: TGTGCCAGCAGCTCCGGGGACAGGGGTCGCCACGAGCAGTACTTC. Translated, it gives CASSSGDRGRHEQYF. The gene calls are TRBV9 and TRBJ2-7; 10 nucleotides agree with TRBD1. Germline V gene data show CDR1 as SGDLS and CDR2 as YYNGEE. This CDR3 is built from 15 residues. Trimming removed 4 bases from V and 5 bases from J; junction bases left unmatched: 9.